This is a list of T cell receptor beta chains from one sample in a study of blood T cell repertoires in COVID-19. The assay was immunoSEQ multiplex PCR, and TCRdb's table has in-frame clones only and misses some. The sample has tens of thousands of clones, 70% to 85% seen once. The sample was peripheral blood. These receptors all stem from a middle-aged man with COVID-19, enrolled during active disease. Each CDR3 is given with its conserved first and last residue. A D gene is named only where the DNA matches it firmly. Size is omitted from some rows. Given values are once, few, many or a class for expanded clones.

V,size,D,J,DNA,CDR3
TRBV5-4,-,-,TRBJ1-3,TGTGCCAGCAGCTTGGGCGGGGAAAACACCATATATTTT,CASSLGGENTIYF
TRBV19,once,-,TRBJ2-5,TGTGCCAGTAGTAGTCCACCTAAAGAGACCCAGTACTTC,CASSSPPKETQYF
TRBV21-1,-,-,TRBJ1-4,TGTGCCAGCAGCCCCGGGACACCTAATGAAAAACTGTTTTTT,CASSPGTPNEKLFF
TRBV18,-,TRBD1,TRBJ1-1,TGTGCCAGCTCACAGGACAGGGATGCCACTGAAGCTTTCTTT,CASSQDRDATEAFF
TRBV7-2,-,-,TRBJ2-5,TGTGCCAGCAGCTTAGGAGGAATCCAAGAGACCCAGTACTTC,CASSLGGIQETQYF
TRBV6-1,-,-,TRBJ2-3,TGTGCCAGCAGTGCCAACTTCCGGGAAAACACAGATACGCAGTATTTT,CASSANFRENTDTQYF
TRBV5-4,-,-,TRBJ2-7,TGTGCCAGCAGCTTCGACGGACAATACGAGCAGTACTTC,CASSFDGQYEQYF
TRBV15,-,-,TRBJ2-7,TGTGCCACCAGCAGAGACGGCGTCGAGGGAAACTTC,CATSRDGVEGNF
TRBV7-9,-,TRBD1,TRBJ1-2,TGTGCCAGCAGCCGTCCGGGACAGGAGGGTGGCTACACCTTC,CASSRPGQEGGYTF
TRBV24-1,-,TRBD1,TRBJ2-5,TGTGCCACCAGTGATAGTATAGGGGGCTGGGAGACCCAGTACTTC,CATSDSIGGWETQYF
TRBV4-3,-,TRBD1,TRBJ1-4,TGCGCCAGCAGCCAAGGCAAGACAGGGGGAAGAGGTGAAAAACTGTTTTTT,CASSQGKTGGRGEKLFF
TRBV19,-,-,TRBJ2-5,TGTGCCAGTAGTACCCCTCCGGGGGAGACCCAGTACTTC,CASSTPPGETQYF
TRBV12-3/TRBV12-4,-,-,TRBJ1-2,TGTGCCAGCAGCAGTGGTACTAACTATGGCTACACCTTC,CASSSGTNYGYTF
TRBV7-9,-,-,TRBJ1-1,TGTGCCAGCAGCTTAGGTAGGGGGAACACTGAAGCTTTCTTT,CASSLGRGNTEAFF
TRBV7-3,-,TRBD2,TRBJ2-3,TGTGCCAGCAGCCTAGGACTAGCGGGGCTATCCACAGATACGCAGTATTTT,CASSLGLAGLSTDTQYF
TRBV27,-,-,TRBJ2-5,TGTGCCAGCAGTACAGGAGGGCCCGGAACGGGGACCCAGTACTTC,CASSTGGPGTGTQYF
TRBV4-2,-,TRBD2,TRBJ2-7,TGTGCCAGCAGCCAAGGACTAGCGGCAACCTACGAGCAGTACTTC,CASSQGLAATYEQYF
TRBV29-1,once,-,TRBJ1-1,TGCAGCGGCGTGACGGGGGTGACTGGTGAAGCTTTCTTT,CSGVTGVTGEAFF
TRBV29-1,-,TRBD1,TRBJ1-3,TGCAGCGTTGTTAGGTCAGGGGGCGGAAACACCATATATTTT,CSVVRSGGGNTIYF
TRBV5-4,-,-,TRBJ1-2,TGTGCCAGCAGCTTGAGCGGGGGTAGGGGCTACACCTTC,CASSLSGGRGYTF
TRBV6-5,-,-,TRBJ1-1,TGTGCCAGCAGCCGGGGAGGGGCTGGCACTGAAGCTTTCTTT,CASSRGGAGTEAFF
TRBV4-1,-,-,TRBJ2-2,TGCGCCAGCAGCCTACTTGGCAGGGTGGTGGACGGGGAGCTGTTTTTT,CASSLLGRVVDGELFF
TRBV25-1,once,-,TRBJ1-1,TGTGCCAGCAGTGTAACATCGAACACTGAAGCTTTCTTT,CASSVTSNTEAFF
TRBV7-9,-,TRBD1,TRBJ2-5,TGTGCCAGCAGCTCAATAGGGCAGAGGTGTACAGGGGCGGAGACCCAGTACTTC,CASSSIGQRCTGAETQYF
TRBV24-1,-,-,TRBJ2-5,TGTGCCACCAGTGATCCGGGTCTGGGAGAGACCCAGTACTTC,CATSDPGLGETQYF
TRBV10-2,many,TRBD1,TRBJ1-1,TGCGCCACCGGACAGGGAACGAACACTGAAGCTTTCTTT,CATGQGTNTEAFF
TRBV7-9,-,-,TRBJ1-3,TGTGCCAGCAGCTTAATACAGGGAACCATATATTTT,CASSLIQGTIYF
TRBV30,-,-,TRBJ2-5,TGTGCCTGGAGGGAGGGACAGCTCTCCGGGGAGACCCAGTACTTC,CAWREGQLSGETQYF
TRBV19,-,TRBD2,TRBJ2-1,TGTGCCAGTAGCCCCGGGGGACTAGCGGGTAACAATGAGCAGTTCTTC,CASSPGGLAGNNEQFF
TRBV19,-,-,TRBJ1-3,TGTGCCAGTTTGCAGGGAAACACCATATATTTT,CASLQGNTIYF
TRBV9,-,-,TRBJ2-2,TGTGCCAGCAGCCCTATCCTGGAGACTACGAACACCGGGGAGCTGTTTTTT,CASSPILETTNTGELFF
TRBV4-2,-,-,TRBJ1-6,TGTGCCAGCAGCCAAGTCGGGGGTGATTCACCCCTCCACTTT,CASSQVGGDSPLHF
TRBV7-2,-,TRBD2,TRBJ2-5,TGTGCCAGCGGAATAGGAGCGGGGGCCGGGGAGACCCAGTACTTC,CASGIGAGAGETQYF
TRBV7-9,few,-,TRBJ1-1,TGTGCCAGCAGCGGTGAACTAACTGAAGCTTTCTTT,CASSGELTEAFF
TRBV28,-,-,TRBJ2-3,TGTGCCAGCGGGAGTGTTACAGATACGCAGTATTTT,CASGSVTDTQYF
TRBV5-1,-,-,TRBJ2-1,TGCGCCAGCAGCTTGGCTCTAGGCACTTACAATGAGCAGTTCTTC,CASSLALGTYNEQFF
TRBV19,-,TRBD1,TRBJ2-2,TGTGCCAGTAGTCTCGACAGGGTAATCACCGGGGAGCTGTTTTTT,CASSLDRVITGELFF
TRBV19,once,-,TRBJ2-7,TGTGCCAGTAGTACCTTACAGGGTTTTTCGACCTACGAGCAGTACTTC,CASSTLQGFSTYEQYF
TRBV3-1/TRBV3-2,few,-,TRBJ1-6,TGTGCCAGCAGCCAAGGTGATTCGGGGACATATAATTCACCCCTCCACTTT,CASSQGDSGTYNSPLHF
TRBV7-8,many,-,TRBJ2-1,TGTGCCAGCAGCCTGGGACTCAACTACAATGAGCAGTTCTTC,CASSLGLNYNEQFF
TRBV5-4,few,TRBD1,TRBJ1-4,TGTGCCAGCAGCTTGGGACAGGGCATCGGAAAACTGTTTTTT,CASSLGQGIGKLFF
TRBV6-5,-,TRBD1,TRBJ1-2,TGTGCCAGCAGTTCTTCCGGGACAGACCCGATCTATGGCTACACCTTC,CASSSSGTDPIYGYTF
TRBV13,once,TRBD1,TRBJ2-7,TGTGCCAGCAGCTCCTCCGGGACAGGGGAAGCCTACGAGCAGTACTTC,CASSSSGTGEAYEQYF
TRBV29-1,-,-,TRBJ2-4,TGCAGCGTTTCAAGCAGGGTGTCAAACATTCAGTACTTC,CSVSSRVSNIQYF
TRBV3-1/TRBV3-2,-,TRBD2,TRBJ2-1,TGTGCCAGCAGTTCTCGGCCTAGCGGGTTTTCCTACAATGAGCAGTTCTTC,CASSSRPSGFSYNEQFF
TRBV19,few,TRBD1,TRBJ1-4,TGTGCCAGTAGGGAGACCGAGACAGGGTCGGAAAAACTGTTTTTT,CASRETETGSEKLFF
TRBV19,-,-,TRBJ2-3,TGTGCCAGTACGGGAGTGTCGTCAGATACGCAGTATTTT,CASTGVSSDTQYF
TRBV7-3,-,-,TRBJ2-1,TGTGCCAGCAGCTTGGGCTTCTTC,CASSLGFF
TRBV19,-,-,TRBJ1-5,TGTGCCAGTAGTACAACAGGGAAGCATCAGCCCCAGCATTTT,CASSTTGKHQPQHF
TRBV20-1,-,-,TRBJ2-5,TGCAGTGCCTACTATCCGCAGACCCAGTACTTC,CSAYYPQTQYF
TRBV5-6,-,-,TRBJ1-4,TGTGCCAGCAGCTTGGCAACAACTAATGAAAAACTGTTTTTT,CASSLATTNEKLFF
TRBV7-9,-,TRBD1,TRBJ2-2,TGTGCCAGCAGACAGGGGCTCCTCCACGCGAACACCGGGGAGCTGTTTTTT,CASRQGLLHANTGELFF
TRBV6-6,-,-,TRBJ1-5,TGTGCCAGCAGTACCCCAGATGGGAGTCAGCCCCAGCATTTT,CASSTPDGSQPQHF
TRBV5-1,-,TRBD1,TRBJ2-7,TGCGCCAGCAGCCCGACGACAGGGTGGAACGAGCAGTACTTC,CASSPTTGWNEQYF
TRBV18,-,TRBD1,TRBJ1-4,TGTGCCAGCTCACCGGGACAGGGAGGCGAAAAACTGTTTTTT,CASSPGQGGEKLFF